This is a list of T cell receptor beta chains from one sample in a study of T-cell reconstitution after alpha-beta-depleted transplantation in children. TCRdb re-called the PCR reads through MiXCR, storing one row per CDR3 protein. The sample has approximately 800,000 distinct CDR3 sequences; roughly 15% are singletons. This sample comprised PBMCs, mostly from graft donor cells, obtained 360 days after TCRalphabeta/CD19-depleted stem cell transplant. These receptors were obtained from a male patient younger than 18 who had a stem cell transplant for acute lymphoblastic leukemia, so the T cells may come from the graft donor. CDR3s include the opening cysteine and the closing phenylalanine or tryptophan. The order of the fields is V gene, J gene, clone size, D gene, CDR3 protein, CDR3 DNA. D genes are given only for firm matches. Some rows mark clone size as missing; the rest say once, few, many or name a class of expanded clone.

v_call: TRBV6-5; j_call: TRBJ2-1; clone_size: NA; d_call: NA; cdr3_aa: CASSSFLAYSYNEQFF; cdr3_nt: TGTGCCAGCAGTTCCTTCCTAGCTTACTCCTACAATGAGCAGTTCTTC
v_call: TRBV20-1; j_call: TRBJ1-3; clone_size: few; d_call: NA; cdr3_aa: CSAAGRTGNTIYF; cdr3_nt: TGCAGTGCTGCAGGGAGAACTGGAAACACCATATATTTT
v_call: TRBV7-3; j_call: TRBJ1-2; clone_size: few; d_call: NA; cdr3_aa: CASSLGLGYGYTF; cdr3_nt: TGTGCCAGCAGCCTGGGGCTTGGCTATGGCTACACCTTC
v_call: TRBV7-8; j_call: TRBJ2-7; clone_size: NA; d_call: NA; cdr3_aa: CASSLIRPYEQYF; cdr3_nt: TGTGCCAGCAGCTTAATCCGGCCCTACGAGCAGTACTTC
v_call: TRBV7-2; j_call: TRBJ2-3; clone_size: NA; d_call: NA; cdr3_aa: CASSLMGGLSTDTQYF; cdr3_nt: TGTGCCAGCAGCTTAATGGGCGGGCTTAGCACAGATACGCAGTATTTT
v_call: TRBV28; j_call: TRBJ2-1; clone_size: few; d_call: TRBD2; cdr3_aa: CASIEEGGSVPYNEQFF; cdr3_nt: TGTGCCAGCATCGAGGAGGGAGGGAGTGTCCCCTACAATGAGCAGTTCTTC
v_call: TRBV28; j_call: TRBJ2-1; clone_size: few; d_call: TRBD2; cdr3_aa: CASSLPAQRAGGPYNEQFF; cdr3_nt: TGTGCCAGCAGTTTACCCGCCCAGAGAGCGGGAGGGCCCTACAATGAGCAGTTCTTC
v_call: TRBV20-1; j_call: TRBJ2-1; clone_size: NA; d_call: TRBD2; cdr3_aa: CSAVAGSVYNEQFF; cdr3_nt: TGCAGTGCTGTAGCGGGATCCGTCTACAATGAGCAGTTCTTC
v_call: TRBV29-1; j_call: TRBJ2-3; clone_size: many; d_call: TRBD2; cdr3_aa: CSVDLADSTDTQYF; cdr3_nt: TGCAGCGTTGACCTAGCGGATAGCACAGATACGCAGTATTTT
v_call: TRBV20-1; j_call: TRBJ1-2; clone_size: NA; d_call: TRBD1; cdr3_aa: CSARGLTGDYGYTF; cdr3_nt: TGCAGTGCTAGAGGCCTAACAGGGGACTATGGCTACACCTTC
v_call: TRBV5-1; j_call: TRBJ2-5; clone_size: many; d_call: NA; cdr3_aa: CASSYQGETQYF; cdr3_nt: TGCGCCAGCAGCTACCAGGGGGAGACCCAGTACTTC
v_call: TRBV7-9; j_call: TRBJ1-2; clone_size: few; d_call: TRBD1; cdr3_aa: CASSRDRGLYGYTF; cdr3_nt: TGTGCCAGCAGCCGGGACAGGGGGCTCTATGGCTACACCTTC
v_call: TRBV27; j_call: TRBJ1-1; clone_size: few; d_call: NA; cdr3_aa: CASSLYTALNTEAFF; cdr3_nt: TGTGCCAGCAGTTTATATACAGCTCTGAACACTGAAGCTTTCTTT
v_call: TRBV5-5; j_call: TRBJ2-1; clone_size: few; d_call: NA; cdr3_aa: CASSDYYEQFF; cdr3_nt: TGTGCCAGCAGCGATTACTATGAGCAGTTCTTC
v_call: TRBV27; j_call: TRBJ2-7; clone_size: NA; d_call: TRBD2; cdr3_aa: CASSTRASGSSSYEQYF; cdr3_nt: TGTGCCAGCAGTACTAGAGCTAGCGGGTCCAGCTCCTACGAGCAGTACTTC
v_call: TRBV12-3/TRBV12-4; j_call: TRBJ2-7; clone_size: few; d_call: TRBD2; cdr3_aa: CASSRSGRGEQYF; cdr3_nt: TGTGCCAGCAGTCGTAGCGGGAGGGGCGAGCAGTACTTC
v_call: TRBV10-3; j_call: TRBJ1-6; clone_size: few; d_call: NA; cdr3_aa: CAITAHPQNSPLHF; cdr3_nt: TGTGCCATCACCGCACATCCGCAGAATTCACCCCTCCACTTT
v_call: TRBV12-3/TRBV12-4; j_call: TRBJ1-1; clone_size: NA; d_call: NA; cdr3_aa: CASSFGATEAFF; cdr3_nt: TGTGCCAGCAGTTTCGGGGCCACTGAAGCTTTCTTT
v_call: TRBV2; j_call: TRBJ2-7; clone_size: few; d_call: NA; cdr3_aa: CASIETTDLPLYEQYF; cdr3_nt: TGTGCCAGCATAGAAACGACGGACTTGCCCCTCTACGAGCAGTACTTC
v_call: TRBV4-1; j_call: TRBJ1-1; clone_size: few; d_call: NA; cdr3_aa: CASSQFLDHTEAFF; cdr3_nt: TGCGCCAGCAGCCAATTTCTGGATCACACTGAAGCTTTCTTT
v_call: TRBV2; j_call: TRBJ1-1; clone_size: NA; d_call: TRBD1; cdr3_aa: CASNDPGTDEAFF; cdr3_nt: TGTGCCAGCAATGATCCCGGGACAGACGAAGCTTTCTTT
v_call: TRBV27; j_call: TRBJ2-1; clone_size: NA; d_call: TRBD2; cdr3_aa: CASTPSGTSVYNEQFF; cdr3_nt: TGTGCCAGCACCCCCTCCGGGACTAGCGTCTACAATGAGCAGTTCTTC
v_call: TRBV18; j_call: TRBJ2-3; clone_size: few; d_call: NA; cdr3_aa: CASSTRGSADTQYF; cdr3_nt: TGTGCCAGCTCAACGAGAGGGAGCGCGGATACGCAGTATTTT
v_call: TRBV4-1; j_call: TRBJ1-5; clone_size: few; d_call: NA; cdr3_aa: CASSQEVAQMSNQPQHF; cdr3_nt: TGCGCCAGCAGCCAAGAGGTCGCCCAAATGAGCAATCAGCCCCAGCATTTT
v_call: TRBV5-5; j_call: TRBJ2-2; clone_size: few; d_call: NA; cdr3_aa: CASSLWTGEGTGELFF; cdr3_nt: TGTGCCAGCAGCTTATGGACGGGCGAGGGCACCGGGGAGCTGTTTTTT
v_call: TRBV10-3; j_call: TRBJ2-1; clone_size: many; d_call: TRBD2; cdr3_aa: CAIRKGLVGSNEQFF; cdr3_nt: TGTGCCATCAGAAAAGGACTAGTCGGGTCCAATGAGCAGTTCTTC
v_call: TRBV10-3; j_call: TRBJ2-7; clone_size: NA; d_call: TRBD1; cdr3_aa: CAISAGSDRVYEQYF; cdr3_nt: TGTGCCATCAGTGCTGGCTCAGACAGGGTCTACGAGCAGTACTTC
v_call: TRBV4-1; j_call: TRBJ2-2; clone_size: NA; d_call: NA; cdr3_aa: CASSQDIGRASTGELFF; cdr3_nt: TGCGCCAGCAGCCAAGATATTGGCAGGGCGAGCACCGGGGAGCTGTTTTTT
v_call: TRBV5-1; j_call: TRBJ2-1; clone_size: many; d_call: NA; cdr3_aa: CASSLSSGRGYNEQFF; cdr3_nt: TGCGCCAGCAGCCTGTCCAGCGGCCGGGGGTACAATGAGCAGTTCTTC
v_call: TRBV5-1; j_call: TRBJ2-7; clone_size: NA; d_call: NA; cdr3_aa: CASSLASDSLYEQYF; cdr3_nt: TGCGCCAGCAGCTTGGCCTCGGACAGCCTCTACGAGCAGTACTTC
v_call: TRBV18; j_call: TRBJ1-2; clone_size: many; d_call: NA; cdr3_aa: CASSLKDMNYGYTF; cdr3_nt: TGTGCCAGCTCACTTAAGGACATGAACTATGGCTACACCTTC
v_call: TRBV5-1; j_call: TRBJ2-7; clone_size: few; d_call: NA; cdr3_aa: CASSPDGSHYEQYF; cdr3_nt: TGCGCCAGCAGCCCCGACGGATCTCACTACGAGCAGTACTTC
v_call: TRBV6-5; j_call: TRBJ1-1; clone_size: NA; d_call: NA; cdr3_aa: CASSYESTPTEAFF; cdr3_nt: TGTGCCAGCAGTTACGAGTCTACCCCGACTGAAGCTTTCTTT
v_call: TRBV7-3; j_call: TRBJ2-3; clone_size: few; d_call: NA; cdr3_aa: CASSLPPTDTQYF; cdr3_nt: TGTGCCAGCAGCTTACCCCCTACAGATACGCAGTATTTT
v_call: TRBV7-2; j_call: TRBJ2-7; clone_size: NA; d_call: TRBD2; cdr3_aa: CASSLRGSLPEQYF; cdr3_nt: TGTGCCAGCAGCTTGCGCGGGAGCTTACCCGAGCAGTACTTC
v_call: TRBV12-3/TRBV12-4; j_call: TRBJ2-7; clone_size: few; d_call: NA; cdr3_aa: CASSLLLAAYEQYF; cdr3_nt: TGTGCCAGCAGTTTATTATTAGCGGCCTACGAGCAGTACTTC
v_call: TRBV12-3/TRBV12-4; j_call: TRBJ2-5; clone_size: NA; d_call: NA; cdr3_aa: CASRSEGETQYF; cdr3_nt: TGTGCCAGCAGGTCAGAGGGAGAGACCCAGTACTTC
v_call: TRBV4-1; j_call: TRBJ2-5; clone_size: NA; d_call: TRBD2; cdr3_aa: CASSHLLSGRGPGTQYF; cdr3_nt: TGCGCCAGCAGCCATCTCCTGAGCGGGAGGGGTCCCGGGACCCAGTACTTC
v_call: TRBV5-1; j_call: TRBJ2-1; clone_size: few; d_call: NA; cdr3_aa: CASSLGTSRDEQFF; cdr3_nt: TGCGCCAGCAGCTTAGGAACTAGCCGGGATGAGCAGTTCTTC
v_call: TRBV5-1; j_call: TRBJ2-6; clone_size: many; d_call: NA; cdr3_aa: CASSRLGANVLTF; cdr3_nt: TGCGCCAGCAGCAGACTAGGGGCCAACGTCCTGACTTTC
v_call: TRBV20-1; j_call: TRBJ1-3; clone_size: NA; d_call: NA; cdr3_aa: CSARDPGRSGNTIYF; cdr3_nt: TGCAGTGCTAGAGATCCGGGCCGCTCTGGAAACACCATATATTTT
v_call: TRBV5-1; j_call: TRBJ2-2; clone_size: NA; d_call: TRBD2; cdr3_aa: CASSFTSGSIGELFF; cdr3_nt: TGCGCCAGCAGCTTTACGAGCGGGAGTATCGGGGAGCTGTTTTTT
v_call: TRBV12-3/TRBV12-4; j_call: TRBJ2-7; clone_size: few; d_call: TRBD2; cdr3_aa: CASSRSGGGKEQYF; cdr3_nt: TGTGCCAGCAGTAGGAGCGGGGGAGGAAAGGAGCAGTACTTC
v_call: TRBV12-3/TRBV12-4; j_call: TRBJ2-5; clone_size: NA; d_call: NA; cdr3_aa: CASSLERGVKETQYF; cdr3_nt: TGTGCCAGCAGTTTAGAAAGGGGGGTCAAAGAGACCCAGTACTTC
v_call: TRBV6-1; j_call: TRBJ1-2; clone_size: many; d_call: NA; cdr3_aa: CATSRGFNYGYTF; cdr3_nt: TGTGCCACCAGCCGGGGGTTCAACTATGGCTACACCTTC
v_call: TRBV12-3/TRBV12-4; j_call: TRBJ2-1; clone_size: NA; d_call: TRBD2; cdr3_aa: CASSTSGAVPYNEQFF; cdr3_nt: TGTGCCAGCAGCACTAGCGGAGCCGTTCCTTACAATGAGCAGTTCTTC
v_call: TRBV12-3/TRBV12-4; j_call: TRBJ2-3; clone_size: few; d_call: NA; cdr3_aa: CASSPQGRGSDTQYF; cdr3_nt: TGTGCCAGCAGTCCACAGGGTCGGGGTTCCGATACGCAGTATTTT
v_call: TRBV25-1; j_call: TRBJ1-5; clone_size: few; d_call: NA; cdr3_aa: CASSEVGGIQPQHF; cdr3_nt: TGTGCCAGCAGTGAAGTTGGGGGTATCCAGCCCCAGCATTTT
v_call: TRBV9; j_call: TRBJ2-5; clone_size: NA; d_call: NA; cdr3_aa: CASSVGGRPWLETQYF; cdr3_nt: TGTGCCAGCAGCGTAGGGGGTAGGCCCTGGCTGGAGACCCAGTACTTC
v_call: TRBV2; j_call: TRBJ2-1; clone_size: NA; d_call: NA; cdr3_aa: CASSDSFVGHNEQFF; cdr3_nt: TGTGCCAGCAGTGACTCTTTTGTCGGGCACAATGAGCAGTTCTTC